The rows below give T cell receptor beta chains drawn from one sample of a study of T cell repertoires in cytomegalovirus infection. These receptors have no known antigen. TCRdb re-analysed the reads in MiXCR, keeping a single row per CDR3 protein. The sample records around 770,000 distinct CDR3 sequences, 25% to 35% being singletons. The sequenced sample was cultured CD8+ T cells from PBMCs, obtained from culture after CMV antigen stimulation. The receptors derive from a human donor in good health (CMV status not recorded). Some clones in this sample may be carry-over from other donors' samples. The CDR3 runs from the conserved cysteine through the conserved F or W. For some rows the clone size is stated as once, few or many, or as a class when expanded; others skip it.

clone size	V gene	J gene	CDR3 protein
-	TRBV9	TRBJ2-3	CASSAPSGDTQYF
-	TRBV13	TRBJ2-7	CASSTAVEGPYEQYF
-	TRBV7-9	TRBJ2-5	CASKRDGQETQYF
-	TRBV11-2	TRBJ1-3	CASSPLSGNTIYF
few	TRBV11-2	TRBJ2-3	CASTRGGLAADTQYF
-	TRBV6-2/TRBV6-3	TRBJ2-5	CASSYSNRFQETQYF
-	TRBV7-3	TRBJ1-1	CASSLSGTNEAFF
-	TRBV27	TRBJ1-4	CASSFLHRDKANEKLFF
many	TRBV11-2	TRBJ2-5	CASSLDGGGGLAWDLQTQYF
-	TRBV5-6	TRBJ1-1	CASSSTFAEAFF
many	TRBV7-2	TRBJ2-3	CASSYYPDTQYF
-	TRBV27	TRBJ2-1	CASSLSWTSGVYNEQFF
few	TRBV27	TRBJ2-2	CASSFTSGGLFSTGELFF
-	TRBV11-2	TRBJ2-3	CASLPIGLAGASTDTQYF
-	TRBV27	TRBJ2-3	CASSLSLDTDTQYF
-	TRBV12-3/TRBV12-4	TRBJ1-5	CASSSGDSLNQPQHF
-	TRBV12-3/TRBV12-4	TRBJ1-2	CASSPMGIYGYTF
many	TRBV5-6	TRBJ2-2	CASSWDTGELFF
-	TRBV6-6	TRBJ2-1	CASTPGGWNEQFF
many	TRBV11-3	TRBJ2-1	CASSSSGTAYNEQFF
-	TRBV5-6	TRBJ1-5	CASSPGFGNQPQHF
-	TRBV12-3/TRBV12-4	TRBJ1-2	CASSTTGRGAGYTF
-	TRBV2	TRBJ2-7	CASSTVLPPGNEQYF
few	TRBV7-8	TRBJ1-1	CASSLAAGSEAFF
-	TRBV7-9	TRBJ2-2	CASSLDDIDYGTLKNTGELFF
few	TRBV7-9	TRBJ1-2	CASSASHGWGSGGYTF
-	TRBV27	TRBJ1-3	CASSLRGGYSPYSGNTIYF
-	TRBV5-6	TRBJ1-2	CASRTGGFRYGYTF
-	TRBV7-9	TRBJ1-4	CASSLAGLQAPEKLFF
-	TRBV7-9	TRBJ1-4	CASSLGRATNEKLFF
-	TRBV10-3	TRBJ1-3	CAISDVRETGNTIYF
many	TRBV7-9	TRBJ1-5	CASSLAGTAYQPQHF
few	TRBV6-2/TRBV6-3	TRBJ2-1	CASSSGDRSWNEQFF
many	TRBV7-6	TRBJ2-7	CASSEEPGNLYEQYF
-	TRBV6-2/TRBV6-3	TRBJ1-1	CASSHARDRGPAGTEAFF
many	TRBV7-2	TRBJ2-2	CASSLDRVTGELFF
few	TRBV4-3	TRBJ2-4	CASSHRALGRPIAPPNIQYF
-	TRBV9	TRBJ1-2	CASSPLTAAHGYTF
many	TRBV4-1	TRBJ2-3	CASSQGGGTDTQYF
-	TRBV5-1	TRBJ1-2	CASSLDGSYGYTF
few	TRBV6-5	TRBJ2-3	CASSYSMPGLGLDTQYF
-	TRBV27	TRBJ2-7	CASSFEPTGYEQYF
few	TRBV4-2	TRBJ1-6	CASSRGTVETSYNSPLHF
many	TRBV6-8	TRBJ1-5	CASSYQDRALDQPQHF
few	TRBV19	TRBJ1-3	CASSTRHGFFISSGNTIYF
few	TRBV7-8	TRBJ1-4	CASSLVTNEKLFF
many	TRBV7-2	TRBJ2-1	CASSLGAGGPLNEQFF
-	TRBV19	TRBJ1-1	CASSPGGAGNTEAFF
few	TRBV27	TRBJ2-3	CASSLLGGTITDTQYF